The clone carrying this T cell receptor beta chain has only a few counts. Its specificity is not known. Germline V gives CDR1 MNHEY, CDR2 SMNVEV (reference sequence). Trimming cost V 4 bases and J 14 bases, with 15 bases left between them. This CDR3 has 13 amino acids. This sample stems from a study of T cell repertoires in cytomegalovirus infection. The wider study: CMV infection plus the matching HLA type was flagged by public TCR beta signatures.

TCRdb redid the calling of the reads with MiXCR, one entry per CDR3 protein. The table lists roughly 230,000 distinct CDR3 sequences, over 15% of them singletons. Study-wide points: Frequencies of public TCR beta families were cumulated, and this identified carriers of CMV plus the relevant HLA. HLA-C-restricted TCR beta clonotypes specific for CMV led the ex vivo response.

Sequencing was done on a sample of CD8+ T cells from PBMCs. The rearrangement uses TRBV27 and TRBJ1-6, with D hard to call. The clonotype comes from a human donor in good health (CMV status not recorded). Some clones in this sample may be carry-over from other donors' samples. CDR3 DNA sequence: TGTGCCAGCAGTTCCGACATGGCTGAGACCCTCCACTTT. Protein product: CASSSDMAETLHF.